This TCR beta chain was documented in a study of T cell changes during pregnancy in multiple sclerosis. Assay: immunoSEQ multiplex PCR; the TCRdb copy retains only in-frame clones and omits some. The sample yields fewer than 45,000 clones, about nine tenths seen once. This CDR3 has 15 residues. The V and J ends lost 0 bases and 4 bases, in that order; junction bases with no gene match: 2. CDR1 is SGHTS, CDR2 YDEGEE, per germline. This chain joins TRBV5-8 and TRBJ2-3, with TRBD1 matching over 10 bases. The sequencing here drew on CD4+ T cells from peripheral blood mononuclear cells, taken in the second trimester of pregnancy. The receptor was isolated from a female donor in good health, enrolled as a control in a pregnancy study. The CDR3 region has the DNA TGTGCCAGCAGCTTGGTTGGGACAGGGGCAGATACGCAGTATTTT. Translated: CASSLVGTGADTQYF.